This T cell receptor (beta chain) emerged from a study of T cells in Graves' hyperthyroidism and ophthalmopathy. The study's findings and limits: Before onset, by a median of 6.5 months, the model predicted ophthalmopathy.

This clonotype was seen more than once but under ten times. The antigen remains undetermined. It was RNA transcripts that yielded the amplified TCR beta CDR3 regions. First-round RT-PCR of the TCR CDR3 relied on the HTBI primer set. TCRdb analysed the multiplex PCR reads with MiXCR anew, one entry per CDR3 protein. The sample holds around 800,000 distinct CDR3 sequences, 38% seen once. CDR3 size: 14 residues. The germline V gene encodes CDR1 DFQATT and CDR2 SNEGSKA (reference sequence). V lost 3 bases, J lost 0 bases, and 11 bases lay in between. In patients aged 18 to 65, hyperthyroidism was newly diagnosed, with duration under 2 months.

The TCR originated in a man between 18 and 35 years old with Graves' hyperthyroidism. The sample consisted of blood. The chain joins TRBV20-1 to TRBJ1-2, with D unclear. The CDR3 reads CSASWAGTNYGYTF. The CDR3 coding sequence is TGCAGTGCTAGCTGGGCAGGCACTAACTATGGCTACACCTTC.